The sample holds a few counts of the clone carrying this T cell receptor (beta chain). What it binds is unknown. Germline V lookup: CDR1 MNHNS, CDR2 SASEGT. The length of the CDR3 is 16 residues. Germline trimming cut 3 bases from V and 1 base from J; bases unmatched to any gene: 6. This entry is derived from a study of beta chain features in type 1 diabetes. About the research overall: Cell yields, gender and age were comparable in patients and healthy donors. Study results and caveats: When Type 1 diabetes patients were examined, their TCRB CDR3s proved moderately but significantly shorter in all four CD4+ subsets.

TCRB transcripts that were expressed got sequenced, as all of the isolated RNA had been reverse transcribed. Naive, central memory and regulatory T cell samples yielded around 3.6 million reads on average. Sequencing was performed with immunoSEQ multiplex PCR; in TCRdb, only in-frame clones are kept and a portion is missing. This sample has about 650,000 clones; about an eighth occur once, and the top ten carry approximately 0.11%. The receptor was isolated from a man aged 25 to 45 with type 1 diabetes. Sequenced input: naive CD4+ T cells from blood. The V gene is TRBV6-1, the J gene TRBJ2-5; 9 nucleotides match TRBD2. DNA of the CDR3: TGTGCCAGCAGTGATAAGCGGGGGGTAACCCAAGAGACCCAGTACTTC. It is translated as CASSDKRGVTQETQYF.